Each of the 2 T cell receptor beta chains below was sequenced from the same sample in a study of breast tumors, draining lymph nodes, adjacent tissues. Breast cancer patients provided tissue from their axillary draining lymph nodes. TCRdb reprocessed the multiplex PCR reads with MiXCR, giving one entry per CDR3 protein. The sample includes about 130,000 distinct CDR3 sequences, around 20% of them seen just once. Source material: axillary lymph node tissue. All receptors come from a female donor with breast cancer. Some clones in this sample may be carry-over from other donors' samples.

This clonotype came up many times. The chain links TRBV12-3 or TRBV12-4 to TRBJ1-2; D not certain. The CDR3 covers 13 residues. The V gene lost 3 bases and the J gene lost 3 bases, with 8 bases spanning the gap. The CDR3 loop reads CASSLGRHYGYTF. The CDR3 DNA reads as TGTGCCAGCAGTTTGGGCAGGCACTATGGCTACACCTTC.

This clonotype was seen only a few times. The V and J genes are TRBV5-1 and TRBJ2-1; tentatively, D is TRBD1 (6 bases). Germline values: CDR1 SGHRS, CDR2 YFSETQ. The CDR3 is made up of 14 amino acids. V lost 5 bases and J 7 bases, leaving 16 bases between the germline ends. CDR3 DNA: TGCGCCAGCAGTCCCCAGGGGCAGGGAAATGAGCAGTTCTTC. Amino acids: CASSPQGQGNEQFF.